This T cell receptor (beta chain) originates from a study of technical replicates of blood from four donors. The CDR3 is made up of 14 amino acids. The V gene end was trimmed by 2 bases and the J gene end by 7 bases; junction bases not matched to a gene: 5. The V gene's germline CDR1 is SGDLS and CDR2 YYNGEE. Clones were read by immunoSEQ multiplex PCR, and TCRdb kept only the in-frame ones, dropping some. Of around 80,000 clones in the sample, 70% to 90% were seen once. Sequenced sample: T cells isolated from PBMCs. The genes are TRBV9 and TRBJ1-5; TRBD1 matches 8 bases. The clonotype comes from a human donor in good health. CDR3 loop: CASSVQGAGQPQHF. CDR3 nucleotide sequence: TGTGCCAGCAGCGTTCAGGGGGCGGGACAGCCCCAGCATTTT.